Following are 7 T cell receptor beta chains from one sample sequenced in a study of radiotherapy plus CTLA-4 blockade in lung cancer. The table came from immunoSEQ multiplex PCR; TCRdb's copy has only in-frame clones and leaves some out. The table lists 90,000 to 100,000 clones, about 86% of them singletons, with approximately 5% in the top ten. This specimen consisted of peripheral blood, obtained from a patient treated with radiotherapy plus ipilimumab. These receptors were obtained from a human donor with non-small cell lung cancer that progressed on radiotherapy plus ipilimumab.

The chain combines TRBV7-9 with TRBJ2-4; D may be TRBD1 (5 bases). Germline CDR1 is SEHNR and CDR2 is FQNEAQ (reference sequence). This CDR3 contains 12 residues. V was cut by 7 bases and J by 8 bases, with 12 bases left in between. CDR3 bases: TGTGCCAGCAACTCTCAGGGTGACATTCAGTACTTC. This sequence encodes CASNSQGDIQYF.

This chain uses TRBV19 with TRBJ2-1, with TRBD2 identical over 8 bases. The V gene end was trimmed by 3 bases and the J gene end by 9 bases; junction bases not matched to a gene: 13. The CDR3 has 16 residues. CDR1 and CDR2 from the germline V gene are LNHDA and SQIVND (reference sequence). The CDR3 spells CASSILAGLGVTEQFF. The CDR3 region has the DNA TGTGCCAGTAGTATCCTAGCGGGCCTCGGCGTCACTGAGCAGTTCTTC.

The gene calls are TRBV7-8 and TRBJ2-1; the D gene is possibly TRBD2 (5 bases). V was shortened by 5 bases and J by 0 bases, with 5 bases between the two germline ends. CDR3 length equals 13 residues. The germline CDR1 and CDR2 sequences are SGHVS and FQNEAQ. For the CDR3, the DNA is TGTGCCAGCAGCGCGGGCTCCTACAATGAGCAGTTCTTC. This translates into CASSAGSYNEQFF.

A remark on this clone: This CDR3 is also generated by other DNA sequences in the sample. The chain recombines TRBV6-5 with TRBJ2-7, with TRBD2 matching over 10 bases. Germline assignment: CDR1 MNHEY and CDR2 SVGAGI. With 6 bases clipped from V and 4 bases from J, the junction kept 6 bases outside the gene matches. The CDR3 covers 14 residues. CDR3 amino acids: CASSRTSGSYEQYF. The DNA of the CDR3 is TGTGCCAGCAGCCGGACTAGCGGATCTTACGAGCAGTACTTC.

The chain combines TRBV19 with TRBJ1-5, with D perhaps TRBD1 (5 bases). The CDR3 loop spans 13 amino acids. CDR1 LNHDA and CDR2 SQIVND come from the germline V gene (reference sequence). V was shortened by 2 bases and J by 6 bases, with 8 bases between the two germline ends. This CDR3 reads CASSIQGSQPQHF. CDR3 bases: TGTGCCAGTAGTATACAGGGTTCTCAGCCCCAGCATTTT.

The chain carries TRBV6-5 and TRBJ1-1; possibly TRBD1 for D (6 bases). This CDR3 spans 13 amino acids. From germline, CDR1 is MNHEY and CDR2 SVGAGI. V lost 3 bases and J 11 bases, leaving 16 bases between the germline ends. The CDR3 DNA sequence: TGTGCCAGCAGTTATCAGGGGCGGGGGGCCGCTTTCTTT. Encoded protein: CASSYQGRGAAFF.

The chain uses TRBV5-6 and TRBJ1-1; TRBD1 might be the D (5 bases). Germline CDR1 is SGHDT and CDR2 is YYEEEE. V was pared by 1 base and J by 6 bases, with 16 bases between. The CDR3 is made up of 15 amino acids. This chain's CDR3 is CASSLRAAGAAEAFF. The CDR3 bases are TGTGCCAGCAGCTTGAGGGCCGCCGGGGCTGCTGAAGCTTTCTTT.